This entry lists 16 T cell receptor beta chains sequenced from one sample in a study of blood T cell repertoires in COVID-19. Clones were read by immunoSEQ multiplex PCR, and TCRdb kept only the in-frame ones, dropping some. The data hold a few hundred thousand clones, with 85% observed a single time. Sample: PBMCs or T cells enriched from blood (not recorded which). These receptors were taken from a man aged 35 to 55 who had recovered from COVID-19.

The chain is built from TRBV14 and TRBJ1-2, with D hard to call. CDR3 size: 14 residues. Trimming took 0 bases from V and 7 from J, leaving 12 bases between them. The germline CDR1 and CDR2 sequences are SGHDN and FVKESK. In DNA, the CDR3 is TGTGCCAGCAGCCAAGATTCATTCCTCGGTGGCTACACCTTC. Translating gives CASSQDSFLGGYTF.

The genes are TRBV28 and TRBJ1-5; D possibly corresponds to TRBD1 (5 bases). CDR3 length: 10 amino acids. Germline CDR1 and CDR2: MDHEN and SYDVKM. V was clipped by 6 bases and J by 11 bases, with 8 bases between them. This chain's CDR3 is CASRQGAQHF. CDR3 bases: TGTGCCAGCAGACAAGGGGCCCAGCATTTT.

The chain has TRBV19 and TRBJ2-1; TRBD1 agrees at 7 bases. Per germline, CDR1 LNHDA and CDR2 SQIVND (reference sequence). This CDR3 contains 15 residues. The V and J ends lost 2 bases and 2 bases, in that order; junction bases with no gene match: 3. CDR3 loop: CASSILQGAYNEQFF. As DNA, the CDR3 is TGTGCCAGTAGTATACTTCAGGGGGCCTACAATGAGCAGTTCTTC.

The chain carries TRBV10-3 and TRBJ2-5; 7 positions agree with TRBD1. The CDR3 sequence is 17 residues long. With 0 bases clipped from V and 5 bases from J, the junction kept 12 bases outside the gene matches. Germline lookup yields CDR1 ENHRY and CDR2 SYGVKD. The CDR3 DNA reads TGTGCCATCAGTGAGTCGTCCGGGACAGACATCTTGGAGACCCAGTACTTC. Amino acid sequence: CAISESSGTDILETQYF.

J is TRBJ2-1 and V is TRBV12-3 or TRBV12-4; TRBD1 matches 9 bases. With 7 bases clipped from V and 5 bases from J, the junction kept 3 bases outside the gene matches. The CDR3 loop spans 13 amino acids. The CDR3: CASTRTGDNEQFF. CDR3 nucleotide sequence: TGTGCCAGCACCAGGACAGGGGACAATGAGCAGTTCTTC.

This clone was seen more than once but under ten times. V gene TRBV11-2 combines with J gene TRBJ1-2; weak D call: TRBD1 (6 bases). Germline V CDR1 and CDR2: SGHAT, FQNNGV. With 5 bases removed from V and 4 bases from J, the gap between germline ends came to 11 bases. The CDR3 sequence is 13 residues long. CDR3 region: CASSPGAFYGYTF. For the CDR3, the DNA is TGTGCCAGCAGCCCAGGGGCCTTCTATGGCTACACCTTC.

This chain links TRBV5-4 with TRBJ2-1; 7 bases agree with TRBD2. V lost 0 bases to trimming and J lost 4 bases; unmatched junction nucleotides: 7. From germline, CDR1 is SGHNT and CDR2 YYREEE (reference sequence). This CDR3 contains 16 residues. The CDR3: CASSLDGRAGYNEQFF. CDR3 DNA: TGTGCCAGCAGCTTGGATGGTCGAGCGGGGTACAATGAGCAGTTCTTC.

The chain uses TRBV2 and TRBJ1-6; 7 bases fit TRBD1. The CDR3 runs 14 residues. V lost 6 bases and J lost 13; bases outside the gene matches: 12. The V gene's germline CDR1 is SNHLY and CDR2 FYNNEI. The CDR3: CASSGTASRGPLHF. Here the CDR3 DNA reads TGTGCCAGCAGCGGGACAGCGTCGAGGGGTCCCCTCCACTTT.

The genes are TRBV3-1 (or the pseudogene TRBV3-2) and TRBJ2-4, with 8 bases identical to TRBD2. The CDR3 length is 19 residues. V shed 0 bases and J 7 bases; nucleotides not matched to a gene: 17. Germline CDR1 is LGHDT and CDR2 is YNNKEL (reference sequence). This CDR3 reads CASSQDFSLGLAHANIQYF. The CDR3 bases are TGTGCCAGCAGCCAAGATTTCTCATTAGGACTAGCTCATGCGAACATTCAGTACTTC.

The J gene is TRBJ1-6, the V gene TRBV28, with a weak D call TRBD1 (5 bases). CDR1 is MDHEN and CDR2 is SYDVKM in the germline V gene. The V gene lost 5 bases and the J gene lost 8 bases, with 19 bases spanning the gap. There are 16 residues in the CDR3. The CDR3 DNA reads as TGTGCCAGCAGTCCCCGCGGGACTCTACTTTATTCACCCCTCCACTTT. Its protein product is CASSPRGTLLYSPLHF.

V and J are TRBV6-5 and TRBJ1-5; no definite D call. The CDR3 runs 14 residues. Trimming left V 2 bases short and J 9 bases short, with 14 bases between. Germline loops: CDR1 MNHEY, CDR2 SVGAGI. The CDR3 region is CASSYDGSVGPQHF. In nucleotides, the CDR3 is TGTGCCAGCAGTTACGACGGGAGTGTCGGGCCCCAGCATTTT.

The chain is built from TRBV4-3 and TRBJ2-1; 13 positions agree with TRBD2. Germline values: CDR1 LGHNA, CDR2 YSLEER. This CDR3 region has 16 residues. J lost 10 bases, V lost 4 bases, and 10 bases had no gene match. The CDR3 DNA reads TGCGCCAGCAGCCCGACCGGGACTAGCGGGACCGGCGAGCAGTTCTTC. It codes for CASSPTGTSGTGEQFF.

The rearrangement uses TRBV5-1 and TRBJ1-2; tentatively, D is TRBD1 (5 bases). The germline CDR1 and CDR2 sequences are SGHRS and YFSETQ. The germline V and J ends were trimmed by 1 base and 4 bases, with 11 bases remaining between them. The CDR3 has 14 amino acids. The CDR3 DNA reads TGCGCCAGCAGCTTGCCAGGGAGGGGCTATGGCTACACCTTC. Amino acid sequence: CASSLPGRGYGYTF.

The chain uses TRBV5-4 and TRBJ2-3; weak D call: TRBD2 (6 bases). V was clipped by 0 bases and J by 6 bases, with 14 bases between them. Looked up from germline, CDR1 is SGHNT and CDR2 is YYREEE (reference sequence). The CDR3 contains 15 residues. CDR3 residues: CASSLGGGRGDTQYF. The CDR3 DNA reads TGTGCCAGCAGCTTGGGGGGAGGCCGTGGGGATACGCAGTATTTT.

V usage is TRBV2 and J usage is TRBJ1-5, with D hard to call. The CDR3 is made up of 14 amino acids. The germline CDR1 and CDR2 sequences are SNHLY and FYNNEI. The germline V and J ends were trimmed by 3 bases and 1 base, with 7 bases remaining between them. The CDR3: CASSDSRSNQPQHF. For the CDR3, the DNA is TGTGCCAGCAGTGACTCCAGGAGCAATCAGCCCCAGCATTTT.

V usage is TRBV5-1 and J usage is TRBJ2-7; TRBD2 aligns across 11 bases. CDR3 length equals 16 residues. V gave up 1 base and J gave up 4 bases; unmatched junction bases: 7. Germline-derived CDR1 and CDR2 are SGHRS and YFSETQ. CDR3 protein: CASSLTTSGIGYEQYF. For the CDR3, the DNA is TGCGCCAGCAGCTTGACGACTAGCGGGATTGGTTACGAGCAGTACTTC.